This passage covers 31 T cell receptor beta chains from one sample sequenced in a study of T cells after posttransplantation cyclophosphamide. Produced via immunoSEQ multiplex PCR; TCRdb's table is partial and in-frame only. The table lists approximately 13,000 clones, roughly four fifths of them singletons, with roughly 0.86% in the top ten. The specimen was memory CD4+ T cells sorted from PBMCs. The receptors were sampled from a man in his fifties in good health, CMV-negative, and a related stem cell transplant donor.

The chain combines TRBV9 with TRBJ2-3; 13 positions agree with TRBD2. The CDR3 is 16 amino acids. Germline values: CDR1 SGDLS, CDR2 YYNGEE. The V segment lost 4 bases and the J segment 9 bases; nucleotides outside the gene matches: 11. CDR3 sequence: CASSPRTSGGVPTQYF. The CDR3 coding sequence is TGTGCCAGCAGCCCCAGGACTAGCGGGGGAGTGCCCACGCAGTATTTT.

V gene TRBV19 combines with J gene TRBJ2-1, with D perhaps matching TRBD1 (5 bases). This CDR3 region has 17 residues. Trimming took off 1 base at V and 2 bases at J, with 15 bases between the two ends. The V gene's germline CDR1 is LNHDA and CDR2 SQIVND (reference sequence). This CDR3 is CASSIGRPQGPYNEQFF. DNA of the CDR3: TGTGCCAGTAGTATAGGCCGGCCCCAGGGCCCCTACAATGAGCAGTTCTTC.

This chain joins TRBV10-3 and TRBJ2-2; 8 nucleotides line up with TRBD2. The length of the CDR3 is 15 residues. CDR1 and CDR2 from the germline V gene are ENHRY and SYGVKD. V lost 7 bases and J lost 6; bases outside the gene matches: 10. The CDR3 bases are TGTGCCATCAATCGCGGGAGGCCCCAAGCCGGGGAGCTGTTTTTT. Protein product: CAINRGRPQAGELFF.

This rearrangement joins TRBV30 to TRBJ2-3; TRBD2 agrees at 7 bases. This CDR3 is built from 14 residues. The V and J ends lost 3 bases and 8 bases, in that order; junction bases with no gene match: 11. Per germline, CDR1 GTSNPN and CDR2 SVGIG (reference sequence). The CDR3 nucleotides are TGTGCCTGGAGGAGGGGACTTGGCGGGAGTACGCAGTATTTT. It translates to CAWRRGLGGSTQYF.

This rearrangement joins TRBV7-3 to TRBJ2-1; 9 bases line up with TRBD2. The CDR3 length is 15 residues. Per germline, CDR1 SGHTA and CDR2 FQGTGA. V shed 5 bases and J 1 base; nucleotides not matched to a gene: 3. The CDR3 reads CASSPLAGSYNEQFF. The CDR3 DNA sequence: TGTGCCAGCAGCCCGCTAGCGGGGTCCTACAATGAGCAGTTCTTC.

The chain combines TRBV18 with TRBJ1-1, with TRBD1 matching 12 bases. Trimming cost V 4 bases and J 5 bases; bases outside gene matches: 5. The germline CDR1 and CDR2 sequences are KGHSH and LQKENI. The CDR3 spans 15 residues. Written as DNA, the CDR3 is TGTGCCAGCTCACGGGACAGGGGGCTAGGGACTGAAGCTTTCTTT. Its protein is CASSRDRGLGTEAFF.

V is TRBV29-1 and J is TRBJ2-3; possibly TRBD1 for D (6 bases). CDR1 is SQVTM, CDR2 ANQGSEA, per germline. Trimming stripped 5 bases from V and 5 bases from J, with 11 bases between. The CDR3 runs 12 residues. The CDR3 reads CSVLTGQDTQYF. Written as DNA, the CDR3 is TGCAGCGTTTTGACAGGCCAAGATACGCAGTATTTT.

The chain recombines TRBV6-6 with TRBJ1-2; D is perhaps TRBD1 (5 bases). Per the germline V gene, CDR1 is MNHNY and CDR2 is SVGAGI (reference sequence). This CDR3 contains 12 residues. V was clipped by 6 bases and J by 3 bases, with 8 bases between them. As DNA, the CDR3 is TGTGCCAGCAGCCAGACAGACTATGGCTACACCTTC. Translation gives CASSQTDYGYTF.

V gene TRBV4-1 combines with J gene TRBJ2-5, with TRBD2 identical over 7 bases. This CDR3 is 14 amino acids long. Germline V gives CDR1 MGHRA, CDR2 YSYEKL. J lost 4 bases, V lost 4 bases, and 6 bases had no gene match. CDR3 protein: CASSRLQRGETQYF. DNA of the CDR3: TGCGCCAGCAGCCGACTACAGCGGGGAGAGACCCAGTACTTC.

CDR3 sequence (DNA): TGTGCCAGCAGCCAAGGGGGGGGCGGGAGGGGGATTAACTACGAGCAGTACTTC. It translates to CASSQGGGGRGINYEQYF. The V call is TRBV4-2, the J call TRBJ2-7; 9 nucleotides align to TRBD2. Trimming cost V 1 base and J 3 bases; bases outside gene matches: 13. In germline, CDR1 is LGHNA, CDR2 YNFKEQ. This CDR3 contains 18 residues.

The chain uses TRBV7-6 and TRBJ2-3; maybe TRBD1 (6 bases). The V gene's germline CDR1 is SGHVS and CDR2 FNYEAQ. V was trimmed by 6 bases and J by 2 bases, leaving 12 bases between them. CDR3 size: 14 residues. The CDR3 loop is CASSGGPSTDTQYF. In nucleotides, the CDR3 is TGTGCCAGCAGTGGGGGCCCATCCACAGATACGCAGTATTTT.

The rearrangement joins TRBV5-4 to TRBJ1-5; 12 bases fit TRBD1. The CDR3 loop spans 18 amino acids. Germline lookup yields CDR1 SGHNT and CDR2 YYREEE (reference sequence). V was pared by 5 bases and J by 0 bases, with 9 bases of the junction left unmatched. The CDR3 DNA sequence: TGTGCCAGCAGACCTTGGGACAGGGGGCCTGATAGCAATCAGCCCCAGCATTTT. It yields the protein CASRPWDRGPDSNQPQHF.

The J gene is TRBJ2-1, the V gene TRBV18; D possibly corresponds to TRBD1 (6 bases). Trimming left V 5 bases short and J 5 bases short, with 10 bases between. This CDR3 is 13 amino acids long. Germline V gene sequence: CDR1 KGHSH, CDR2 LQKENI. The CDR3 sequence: CASSSDSNNEQFF. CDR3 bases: TGTGCCAGCTCATCGGACAGTAACAATGAGCAGTTCTTC.

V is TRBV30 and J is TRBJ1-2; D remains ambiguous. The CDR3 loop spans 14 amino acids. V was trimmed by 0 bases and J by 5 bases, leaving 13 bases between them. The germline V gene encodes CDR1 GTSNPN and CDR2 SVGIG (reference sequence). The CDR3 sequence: CAWSVGYSQYGYTF. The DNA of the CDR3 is TGTGCCTGGAGTGTAGGTTACAGTCAATATGGCTACACCTTC.

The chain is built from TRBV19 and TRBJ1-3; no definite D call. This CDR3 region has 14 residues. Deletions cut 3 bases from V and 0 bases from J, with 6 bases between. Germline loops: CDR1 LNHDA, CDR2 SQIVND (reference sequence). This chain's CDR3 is CASSIDTSGNTIYF. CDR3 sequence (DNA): TGTGCCAGTAGTATTGACACCTCTGGAAACACCATATATTTT.

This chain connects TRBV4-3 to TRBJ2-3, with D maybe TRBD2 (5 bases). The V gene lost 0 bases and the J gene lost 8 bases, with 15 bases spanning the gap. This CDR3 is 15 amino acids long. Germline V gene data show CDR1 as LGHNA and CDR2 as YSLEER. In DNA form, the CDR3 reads TGCGCCAGCAGCCAAGAGGCTCTGGAGGAAGGTACGCAGTATTTT. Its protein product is CASSQEALEEGTQYF.

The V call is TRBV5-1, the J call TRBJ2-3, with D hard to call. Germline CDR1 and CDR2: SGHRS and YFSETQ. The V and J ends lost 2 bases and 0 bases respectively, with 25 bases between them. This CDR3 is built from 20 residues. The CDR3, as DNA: TGCGCCAGCAGCTTTTTGGGCCGTATAGACGGCGCCTCTAGCACAGATACGCAGTATTTT. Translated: CASSFLGRIDGASSTDTQYF.

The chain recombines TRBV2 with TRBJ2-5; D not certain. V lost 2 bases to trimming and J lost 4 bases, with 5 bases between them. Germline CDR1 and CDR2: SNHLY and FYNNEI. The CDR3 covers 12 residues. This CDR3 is CASSESGETQYF. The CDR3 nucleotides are TGTGCCAGCAGTGAATCCGGAGAGACCCAGTACTTC.

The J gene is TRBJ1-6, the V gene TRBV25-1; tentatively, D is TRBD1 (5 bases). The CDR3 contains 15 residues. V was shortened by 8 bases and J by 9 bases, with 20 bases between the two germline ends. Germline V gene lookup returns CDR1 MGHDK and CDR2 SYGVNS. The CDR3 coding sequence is TGTGCCAGCTCACCTTGGACGGGGGTGGGTTCACCCCTCCACTTT. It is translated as CASSPWTGVGSPLHF.

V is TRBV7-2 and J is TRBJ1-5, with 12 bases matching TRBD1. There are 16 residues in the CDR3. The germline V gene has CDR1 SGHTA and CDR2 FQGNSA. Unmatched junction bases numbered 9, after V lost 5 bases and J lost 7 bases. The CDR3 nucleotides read TGTGCCAGCAGCCCCTATGGGACAGGGGGCGGCCAGCCCCAGCATTTT. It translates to CASSPYGTGGGQPQHF. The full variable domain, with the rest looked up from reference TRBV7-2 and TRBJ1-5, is GAGVSQSPSNKVTEKGKDVELRCDPISGHTALYWYRQSLGQGLEFLIYFQGNSAPDKSGLPSDRFSAERTGGSVSTLTIQRTQQEDSAVYLCASSPYGTGGGQPQHFGDGTRLSIL.

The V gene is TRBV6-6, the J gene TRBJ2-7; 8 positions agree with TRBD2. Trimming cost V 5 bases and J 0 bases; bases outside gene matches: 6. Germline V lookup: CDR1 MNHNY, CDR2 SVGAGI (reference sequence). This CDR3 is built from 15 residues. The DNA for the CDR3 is TGTGCCAGCAGTAGCGGGGGCGCTAGCTCCTACGAGCAGTACTTC. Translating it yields CASSSGGASSYEQYF.

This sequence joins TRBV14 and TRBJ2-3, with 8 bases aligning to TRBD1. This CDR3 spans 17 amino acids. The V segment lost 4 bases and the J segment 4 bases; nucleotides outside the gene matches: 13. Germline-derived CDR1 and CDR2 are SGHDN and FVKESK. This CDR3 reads CASSPFPRGRESDTQYF. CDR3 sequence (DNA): TGTGCCAGCAGCCCATTTCCCAGGGGGCGTGAATCAGATACGCAGTATTTT.

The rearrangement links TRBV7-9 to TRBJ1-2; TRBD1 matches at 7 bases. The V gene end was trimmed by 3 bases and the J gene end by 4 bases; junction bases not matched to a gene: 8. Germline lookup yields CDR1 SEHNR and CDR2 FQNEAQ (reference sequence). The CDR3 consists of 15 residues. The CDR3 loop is CASSFGQATPYGYTF. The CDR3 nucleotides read TGTGCCAGCAGCTTTGGACAGGCTACCCCCTATGGCTACACCTTC.

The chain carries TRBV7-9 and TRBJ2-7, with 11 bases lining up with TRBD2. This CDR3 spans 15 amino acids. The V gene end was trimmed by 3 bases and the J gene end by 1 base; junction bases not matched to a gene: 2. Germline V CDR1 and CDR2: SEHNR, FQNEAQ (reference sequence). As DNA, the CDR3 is TGTGCCAGCAGCTTCGGGACTAGCGGTTCCTACGAGCAGTACTTC. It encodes CASSFGTSGSYEQYF.

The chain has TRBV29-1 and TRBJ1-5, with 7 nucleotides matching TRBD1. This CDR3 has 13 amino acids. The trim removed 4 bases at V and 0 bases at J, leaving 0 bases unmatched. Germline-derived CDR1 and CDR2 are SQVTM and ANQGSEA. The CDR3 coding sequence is TGCAGCGTTGGACAGGGTAGCAATCAGCCCCAGCATTTT. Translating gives CSVGQGSNQPQHF.

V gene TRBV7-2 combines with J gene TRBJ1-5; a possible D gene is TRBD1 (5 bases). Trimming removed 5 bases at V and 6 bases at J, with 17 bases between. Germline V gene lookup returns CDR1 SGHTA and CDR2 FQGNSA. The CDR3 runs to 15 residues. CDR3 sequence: CASSQLTGSTQPQHF. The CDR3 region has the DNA TGTGCCAGCAGCCAACTAACAGGTTCCACTCAGCCCCAGCATTTT. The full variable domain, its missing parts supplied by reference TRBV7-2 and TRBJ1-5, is GAGVSQSPSNKVTEKGKDVELRCDPISGHTALYWYRQSLGQGLEFLIYFQGNSAPDKSGLPSDRFSAERTGGSVSTLTIQRTQQEDSAVYLCASSQLTGSTQPQHFGDGTRLSIL.

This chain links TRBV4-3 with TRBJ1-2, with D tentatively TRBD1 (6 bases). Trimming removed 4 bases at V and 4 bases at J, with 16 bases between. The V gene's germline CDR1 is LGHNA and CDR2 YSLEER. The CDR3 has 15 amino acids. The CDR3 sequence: CASSPGQGRGYGYTF. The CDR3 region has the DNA TGCGCCAGCAGCCCTGGTCAGGGGCGCGGCTATGGCTACACCTTC.

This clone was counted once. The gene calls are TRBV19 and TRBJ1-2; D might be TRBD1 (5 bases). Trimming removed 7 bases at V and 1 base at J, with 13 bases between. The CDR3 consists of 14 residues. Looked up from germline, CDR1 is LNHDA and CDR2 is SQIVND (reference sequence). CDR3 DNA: TGTGCCAGTACCTACGGACATGGTAACTATGGCTACACCTTC. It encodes CASTYGHGNYGYTF. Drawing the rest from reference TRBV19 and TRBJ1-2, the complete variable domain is DGGITQSPKYLFRKEGQNVTLSCEQNLNHDAMYWYRQDPGQGLRLIYYSQIVNDFQKGDIAEGYSVSREKKESFPLTVTSAQKNPTAFYLCASTYGHGNYGYTFGSGTRLTVV.

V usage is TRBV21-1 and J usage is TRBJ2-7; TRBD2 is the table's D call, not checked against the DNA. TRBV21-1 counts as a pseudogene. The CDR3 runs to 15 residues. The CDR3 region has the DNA TGTGCCAGCAGCCCCCGCGGGGCAGTCGCAGGGATTCCGTACTTC. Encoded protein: CASSPRGAVAGIPYF.

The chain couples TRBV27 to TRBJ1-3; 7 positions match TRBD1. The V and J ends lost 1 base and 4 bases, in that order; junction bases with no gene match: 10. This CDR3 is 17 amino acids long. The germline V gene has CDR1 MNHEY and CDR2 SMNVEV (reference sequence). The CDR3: CASSLFRGDGSGNTIYF. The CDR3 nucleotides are TGTGCCAGCAGTTTATTCAGGGGGGATGGGTCAGGAAACACCATATATTTT.

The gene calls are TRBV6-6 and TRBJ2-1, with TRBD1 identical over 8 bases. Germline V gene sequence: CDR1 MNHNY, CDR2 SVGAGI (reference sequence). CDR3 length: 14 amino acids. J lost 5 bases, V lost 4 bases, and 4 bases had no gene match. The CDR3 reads CASSFGQGNNEQFF. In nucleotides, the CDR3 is TGTGCCAGCAGTTTCGGACAGGGAAACAATGAGCAGTTCTTC.